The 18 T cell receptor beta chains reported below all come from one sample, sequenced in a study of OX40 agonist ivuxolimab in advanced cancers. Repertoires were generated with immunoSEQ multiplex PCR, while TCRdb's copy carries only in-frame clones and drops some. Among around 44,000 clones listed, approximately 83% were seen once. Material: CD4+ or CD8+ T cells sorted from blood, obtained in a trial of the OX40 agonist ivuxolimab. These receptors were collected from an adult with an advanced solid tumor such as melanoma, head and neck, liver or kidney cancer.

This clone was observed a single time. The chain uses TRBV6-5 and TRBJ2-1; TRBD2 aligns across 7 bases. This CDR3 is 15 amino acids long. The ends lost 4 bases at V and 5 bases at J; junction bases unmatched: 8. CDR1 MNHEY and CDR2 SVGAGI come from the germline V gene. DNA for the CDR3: TGTGCCAGCAGTTCCTTGACGGGGGGTAACAATGAGCAGTTCTTC. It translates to CASSSLTGGNNEQFF.

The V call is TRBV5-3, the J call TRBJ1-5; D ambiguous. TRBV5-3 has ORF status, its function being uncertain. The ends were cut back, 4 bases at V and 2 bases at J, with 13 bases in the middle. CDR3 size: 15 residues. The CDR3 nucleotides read TGTGCCAGAAGCCCAGTAAACCCAGGCAATCAGCCCCAGCATTTT. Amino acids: CARSPVNPGNQPQHF.

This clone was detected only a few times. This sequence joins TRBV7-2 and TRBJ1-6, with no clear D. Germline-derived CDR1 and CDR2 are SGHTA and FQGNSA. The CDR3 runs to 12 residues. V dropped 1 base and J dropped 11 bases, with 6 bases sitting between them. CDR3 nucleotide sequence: TGTGCCAGCAGCTTAGGCTGGCCACCCCTCCACTTT. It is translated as CASSLGWPPLHF.

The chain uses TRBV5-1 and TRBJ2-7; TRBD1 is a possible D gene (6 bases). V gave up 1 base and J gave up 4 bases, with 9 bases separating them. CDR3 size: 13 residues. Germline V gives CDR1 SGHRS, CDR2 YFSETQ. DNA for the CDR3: TGCGCCAGCAGCTTGCAGGGGTCTTACGAGCAGTACTTC. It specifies CASSLQGSYEQYF.

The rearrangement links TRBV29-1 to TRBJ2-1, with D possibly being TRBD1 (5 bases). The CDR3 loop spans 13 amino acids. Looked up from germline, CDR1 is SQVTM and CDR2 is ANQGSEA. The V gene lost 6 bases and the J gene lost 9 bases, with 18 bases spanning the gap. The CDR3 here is CSVGSNRSPEQFF. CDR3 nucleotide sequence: TGCAGCGTCGGGTCTAACAGGTCTCCTGAGCAGTTCTTC.

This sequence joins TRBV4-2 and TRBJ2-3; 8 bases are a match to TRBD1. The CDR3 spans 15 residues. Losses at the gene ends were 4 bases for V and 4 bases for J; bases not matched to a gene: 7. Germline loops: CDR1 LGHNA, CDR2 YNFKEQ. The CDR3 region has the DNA TGTGCCAGCAGCCTTTCCGGGACAGGTGCAGATACGCAGTATTTT. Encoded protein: CASSLSGTGADTQYF.

The CDR3 nucleotides read TGTGCCAGCAGCCGAGGAGGACAGGGAGCTAACTATGGCTACACCTTC. It codes for CASSRGGQGANYGYTF. This chain joins TRBV14 and TRBJ1-2; 8 bases map to TRBD1. The CDR3 loop spans 16 amino acids. V lost 4 bases, J lost 0 bases, and 7 bases stayed unmatched. Germline V lookup: CDR1 SGHDN, CDR2 FVKESK.

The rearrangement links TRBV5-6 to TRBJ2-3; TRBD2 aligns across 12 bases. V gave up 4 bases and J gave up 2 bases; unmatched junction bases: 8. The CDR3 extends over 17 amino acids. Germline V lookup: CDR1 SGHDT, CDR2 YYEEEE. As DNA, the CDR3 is TGTGCCAGCAGCCTGGGACTAGCGGGCCGACTCACAGATACGCAGTATTTT. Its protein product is CASSLGLAGRLTDTQYF.

Written as DNA, the CDR3 is TGTGCCAGCAGCTCGACAGGACAAGAGACCCAGTACTTC. This gives the protein CASSSTGQETQYF. The genes are TRBV7-2 and TRBJ2-5; D might be TRBD1 (6 bases). CDR3 size: 13 residues. The germline CDR1 and CDR2 sequences are SGHTA and FQGNSA. The germline V and J ends were trimmed by 4 bases and 2 bases, with 8 bases remaining between them.

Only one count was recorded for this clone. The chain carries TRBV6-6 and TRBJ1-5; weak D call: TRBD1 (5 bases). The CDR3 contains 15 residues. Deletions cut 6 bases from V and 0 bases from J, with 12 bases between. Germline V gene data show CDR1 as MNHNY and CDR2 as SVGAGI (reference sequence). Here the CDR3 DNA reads TGTGCCAGCAGCAAAGGGACGGATAGCAATCAGCCCCAGCATTTT. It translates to CASSKGTDSNQPQHF.

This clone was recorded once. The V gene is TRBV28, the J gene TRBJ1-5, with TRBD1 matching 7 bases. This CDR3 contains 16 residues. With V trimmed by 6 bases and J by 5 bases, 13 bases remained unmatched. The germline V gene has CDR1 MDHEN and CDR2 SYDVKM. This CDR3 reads CASSRTTGAGDQPQHF. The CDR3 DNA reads TGTGCCAGCAGCCGAACTACAGGGGCGGGGGATCAGCCCCAGCATTTT.

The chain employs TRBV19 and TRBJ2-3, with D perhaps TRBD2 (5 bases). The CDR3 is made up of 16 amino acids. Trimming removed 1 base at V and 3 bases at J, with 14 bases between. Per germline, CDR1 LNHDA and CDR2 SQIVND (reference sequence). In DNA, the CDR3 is TGTGCCAGTAGTATAGGAGGGATAAGGCGGACAGATACGCAGTATTTT. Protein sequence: CASSIGGIRRTDTQYF.

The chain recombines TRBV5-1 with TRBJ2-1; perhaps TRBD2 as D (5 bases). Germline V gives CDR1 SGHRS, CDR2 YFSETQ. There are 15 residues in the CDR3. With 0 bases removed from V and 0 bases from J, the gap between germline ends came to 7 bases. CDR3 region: CASSLVSGSYNEQFF. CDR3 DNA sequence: TGCGCCAGCAGCTTGGTAAGCGGCTCCTACAATGAGCAGTTCTTC. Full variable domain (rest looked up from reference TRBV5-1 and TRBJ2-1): KAGVTQTPRYLIKTRGQQVTLSCSPISGHRSVSWYQQTPGQGLQFLFEYFSETQRNKGNFPGRFSGRQFSNSRSEMNVSTLELGDSALYLCASSLVSGSYNEQFFGPGTRLTVL.

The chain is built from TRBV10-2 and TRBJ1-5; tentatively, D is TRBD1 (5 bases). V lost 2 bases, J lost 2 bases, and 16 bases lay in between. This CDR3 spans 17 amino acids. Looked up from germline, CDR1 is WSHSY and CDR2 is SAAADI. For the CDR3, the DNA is TGCGCCAGCAGTGAGGGGGGACCGTTTGGTGGCAATCAGCCCCAGCATTTT. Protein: CASSEGGPFGGNQPQHF.

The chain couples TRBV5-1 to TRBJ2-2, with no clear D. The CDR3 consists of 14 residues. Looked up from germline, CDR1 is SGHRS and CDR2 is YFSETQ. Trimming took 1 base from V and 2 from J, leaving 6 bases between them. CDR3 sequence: CASSLLLNTGELFF. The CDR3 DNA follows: TGCGCCAGCAGCTTGCTCCTTAACACCGGGGAGCTGTTTTTT.

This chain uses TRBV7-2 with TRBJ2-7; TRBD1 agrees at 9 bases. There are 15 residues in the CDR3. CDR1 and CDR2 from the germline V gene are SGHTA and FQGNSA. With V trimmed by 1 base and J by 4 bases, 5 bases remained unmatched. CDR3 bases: TGTGCCAGCAGCTTAGAGGACAGGGGAATGTACGAGCAGTACTTC. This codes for CASSLEDRGMYEQYF.

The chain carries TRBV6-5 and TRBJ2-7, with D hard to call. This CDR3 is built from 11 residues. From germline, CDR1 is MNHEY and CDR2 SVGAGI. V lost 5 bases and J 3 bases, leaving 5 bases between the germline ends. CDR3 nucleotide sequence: TGTGCCAGCAGTAACCACTACGAGCAGTACTTC. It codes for CASSNHYEQYF.

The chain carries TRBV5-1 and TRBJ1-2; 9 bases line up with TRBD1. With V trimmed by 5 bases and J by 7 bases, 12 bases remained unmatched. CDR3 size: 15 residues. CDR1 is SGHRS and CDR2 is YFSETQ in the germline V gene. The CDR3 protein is CASSPYTGGEGGYTF. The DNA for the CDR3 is TGCGCCAGCAGTCCGTATACAGGGGGCGAGGGTGGCTACACCTTC.